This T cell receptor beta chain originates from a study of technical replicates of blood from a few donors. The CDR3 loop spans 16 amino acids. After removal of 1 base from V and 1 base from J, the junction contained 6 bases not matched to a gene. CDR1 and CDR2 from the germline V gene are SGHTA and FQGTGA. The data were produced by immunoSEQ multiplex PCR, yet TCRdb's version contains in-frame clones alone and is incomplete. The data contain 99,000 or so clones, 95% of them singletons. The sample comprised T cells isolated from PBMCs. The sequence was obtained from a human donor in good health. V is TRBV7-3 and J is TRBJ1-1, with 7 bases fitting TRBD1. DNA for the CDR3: TGTGCCAGCAGCTTAATAGGGGGCAAGCGGAACACTGAAGCTTTCTTT. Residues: CASSLIGGKRNTEAFF.